This entry lists 3 T cell receptor beta chains sequenced from one sample in a study of response to subunit inactivated influenza vaccine. Each CDR3 protein is one row after TCRdb ran MiXCR on the RT-PCR reads. The sample gives around 760,000 distinct CDR3 sequences, around 14% of which show up once; roughly 6.4% is in the top ten. The material sequenced was PBMCs from blood, taken approximately 15 days before vaccination. The receptors stem from a man aged 50 or older who received an inactivated influenza vaccine.

This clonotype turned up a few times. V usage is TRBV4-3 and J usage is TRBJ2-1, with a tentative D call TRBD2 (7 bases). In germline, CDR1 is LGHNA, CDR2 YSLEER. The germline V and J ends were trimmed by 0 bases and 9 bases, with 15 bases remaining between them. This CDR3 spans 15 amino acids. CDR3 residues: CASSQERGGWGEQFF. The CDR3 region has the DNA TGCGCCAGCAGCCAAGAGAGGGGGGGCTGGGGTGAGCAGTTCTTC.

The chain combines TRBV6-1 with TRBJ2-7, with 9 positions matching TRBD2. The CDR3 covers 15 residues. V was pared by 7 bases and J by 2 bases, with 9 bases of the junction left unmatched. In germline, CDR1 is MNHNS, CDR2 SASEGT. The CDR3 sequence is CASIVPAGGTYEQYF. The DNA for the CDR3 is TGTGCCAGCATAGTTCCAGCGGGAGGTACCTACGAGCAGTACTTC.

The chain has TRBV20-1 and TRBJ2-7, with 8 bases aligning to TRBD1. V was clipped by 0 bases and J by 5 bases; unmatched bases: 9. This CDR3 region has 15 residues. Germline-derived CDR1 and CDR2 are DFQATT and SNEGSKA (reference sequence). CDR3 sequence (DNA): TGCAGTGCTAGAGACTCCGGGACAGGTGGGGACGAGCAGTACTTC. Translating gives CSARDSGTGGDEQYF.